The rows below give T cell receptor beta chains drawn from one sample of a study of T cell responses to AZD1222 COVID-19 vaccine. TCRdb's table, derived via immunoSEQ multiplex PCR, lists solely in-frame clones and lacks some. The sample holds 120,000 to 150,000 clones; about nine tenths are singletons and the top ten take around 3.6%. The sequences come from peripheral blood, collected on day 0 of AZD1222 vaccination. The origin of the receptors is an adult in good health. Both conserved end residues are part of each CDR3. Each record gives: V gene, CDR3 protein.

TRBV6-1	CASSEGGQGYGYTF
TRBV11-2	CASSFGTATPGYTF
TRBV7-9	CASSFLQGYNEQFF
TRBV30	CAWSASDEQYF
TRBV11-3	CASSSLASSYNEQFF
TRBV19	CASSSGASNNEQFF
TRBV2	CASSAAEEGSHGYTF
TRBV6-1	CASSELKTTQPQHF
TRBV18	CASSPPTGGRGDTQYF
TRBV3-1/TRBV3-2	CASSQDWSQPQHF
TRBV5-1	CASSTGRFNEKLFF
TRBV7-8	CASSLDRGNQPQHF
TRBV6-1	CASSEVSYEQYF
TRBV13	CASSLGRGSVANSPLHF
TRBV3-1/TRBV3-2	CASSQQQGRNTEAFF
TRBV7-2	CASSFARGNTDTQYF
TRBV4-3	CASSHLVAGGGRDTQYF
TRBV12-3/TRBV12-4	CASSSDGDSPLHF
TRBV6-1	CASSELLQSNDYGYTF
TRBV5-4	CASSLLTVRAEKAKNIQYF
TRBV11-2	CASSLGTGGADQPQHF
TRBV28	CASGRSSYNSPLHF
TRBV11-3	CASSLDRAGGANVLTF
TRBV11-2	CASSLQGAGTEAFF
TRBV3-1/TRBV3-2	CASSPNSVVANSPLHF
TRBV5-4	CASSLELAGVNEQFF
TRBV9	CASSPREYYYEQYF
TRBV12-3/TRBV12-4	CASSPGTTDTQYF
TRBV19	CASSTTGGSSPTF
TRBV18	CASSRGTGTNQPQHF